This TCR beta chain was obtained from a study of cytomegalovirus exposure and HLA in healthy donors. As regards this clone: Its specificity is unknown.

Study results and caveats: Researchers reported from a later analysis that most CMV-associated TCR beta chains appeared HLA-restricted. A cluster of highly shared sequence variants was likely a sequencing artifact.

The CDR3 runs 18 residues. Trimming removed 5 bases from V and 0 bases from J; junction bases left unmatched: 10. Per the germline V gene, CDR1 is PRHDT and CDR2 is FYEKMQ (reference sequence). PCR was performed using 60 Vbeta and 13 Jbeta primers. Some clones are missing from TCRdb's copy, which holds only in-frame ones; the method was immunoSEQ multiplex PCR. The repertoire holds under 150,000 clones, roughly 70% seen once, with around 4.2% in the top ten. All the people who gave samples were healthy bone marrow donors. Sequenced sample: PBMCs. The TCR sequence derives from a woman aged 40 to 55 in good health and CMV-seropositive. J is TRBJ1-5 and V is TRBV13; 10 bases map to TRBD1. The CDR3 nucleotides read TGTGCCAGCAGCGCCCGGACAGGGGGGGGATATAGCAATCAGCCCCAGCATTTT. This codes for CASSARTGGGYSNQPQHF.